Sequencing of this T cell receptor (beta chain) was carried out in a study of shared clonotypes between healthy human individuals. Data came from immunoSEQ multiplex PCR; TCRdb stores just in-frame clones and leaves some out. The data contain 950,000 to 1,100,000 clones, 65% to 80% of them singletons. The ends lost 5 bases at V and 4 bases at J; junction bases unmatched: 8. Germline V gene lookup returns CDR1 SGHAT and CDR2 FQNNGV. The CDR3 is 16 residues long. The TCR originated in a man in his late teens or twenties in good health. Input material: memory CD4+ T cells sorted from blood. Subset in this sample: CD45RA-negative fraction. This rearrangement joins TRBV11-2 to TRBJ2-3; 11 bases agree with TRBD2. This CDR3 is CASSPIAGGGADTQYF. The CDR3 nucleotides read TGTGCCAGCAGCCCAATAGCGGGAGGGGGGGCAGATACGCAGTATTTT.